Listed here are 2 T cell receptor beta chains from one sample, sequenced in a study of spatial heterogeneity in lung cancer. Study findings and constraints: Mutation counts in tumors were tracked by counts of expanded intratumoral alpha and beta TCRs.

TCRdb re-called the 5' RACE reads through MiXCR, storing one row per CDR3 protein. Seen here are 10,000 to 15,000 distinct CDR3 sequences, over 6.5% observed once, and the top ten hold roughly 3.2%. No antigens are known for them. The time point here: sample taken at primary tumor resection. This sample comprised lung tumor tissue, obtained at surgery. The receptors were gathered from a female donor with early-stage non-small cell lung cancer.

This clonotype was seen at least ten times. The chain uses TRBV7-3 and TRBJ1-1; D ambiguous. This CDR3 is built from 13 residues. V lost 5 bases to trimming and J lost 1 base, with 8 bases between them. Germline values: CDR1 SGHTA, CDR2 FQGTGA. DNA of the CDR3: TGTGCCAGCAGCCTGTACAGGAACACTGAAGCTTTCTTT. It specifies CASSLYRNTEAFF. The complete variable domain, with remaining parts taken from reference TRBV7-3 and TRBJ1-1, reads GAGVSQTPSNKVTEKGKYVELRCDPISGHTALYWYRQSLGQGPEFLIYFQGTGAADDSGLPNDRFFAVRPEGSVSTLKIQRTERGDSAVYLCASSLYRNTEAFFGQGTRLTVV.

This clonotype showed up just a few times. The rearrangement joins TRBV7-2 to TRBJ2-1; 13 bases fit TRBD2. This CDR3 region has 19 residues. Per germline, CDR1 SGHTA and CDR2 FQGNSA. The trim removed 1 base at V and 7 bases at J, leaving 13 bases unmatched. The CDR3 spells CASSLGGLAGRAGRNEQFF. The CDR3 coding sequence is TGTGCCAGCAGCTTAGGGGGACTAGCGGGACGAGCAGGGCGGAATGAGCAGTTCTTC. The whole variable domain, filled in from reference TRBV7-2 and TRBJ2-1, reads GAGVSQSPSNKVTEKGKDVELRCDPISGHTALYWYRQSLGQGLEFLIYFQGNSAPDKSGLPSDRFSAERTGGSVSTLTIQRTQQEDSAVYLCASSLGGLAGRAGRNEQFFGPGTRLTVL.